The clone carrying this TCR beta chain was seen ten or more times. This sample is drawn from a study of T cells in Graves' hyperthyroidism and ophthalmopathy. Amplified TCR beta CDR3 regions derived from RNA transcripts. Primed by the HTBI set, a first-round RT-PCR was run on the TCR CDR3. One entry per CDR3 protein results from TCRdb running MiXCR on the multiplex PCR reads. The profile shows 650,000 to 800,000 distinct CDR3 sequences, roughly 45% of them singletons. The V gene end was trimmed by 2 bases and the J gene end by 10 bases; junction bases not matched to a gene: 5. The germline gives CDR1 SGHVS, CDR2 FQNEAQ. This CDR3 is 15 amino acids long.

Sequenced input: peripheral blood or thyroid tissue (not recorded which). V gene TRBV7-8 combines with J gene TRBJ1-6; 10 nucleotides line up with TRBD1. The sequence was obtained from an adult man with Graves' disease, either hyperthyroidism or ophthalmopathy (not recorded which). The CDR3 is CASSLSGTGESPLHF. In nucleotides, the CDR3 is TGTGCCAGCAGCTTATCAGGGACAGGGGAATCACCCCTCCACTTT.